Listed below are T cell receptor beta chains from one sample, sequenced in a study of T cells in Graves' hyperthyroidism and ophthalmopathy. TCRdb fed the multiplex PCR reads into MiXCR, producing one record per CDR3 protein. The repertoire includes around 300,000 distinct CDR3 sequences, roughly an eighth of them detected once, and roughly 35% sits in the top ten. The material sequenced was blood. The receptors originated from a middle-aged woman with Graves' ophthalmopathy. Each CDR3 is given with its conserved first and last residue. A D gene is named only where the DNA matches it firmly. The size of a clone is reported for some rows only, either as once, few or many, or as a class for expanded clones.

d_call j_call clone_size v_call cdr3_nt cdr3_aa
TRBD2 TRBJ2-1 many TRBV6-5 TGTGCCAGCAGTTACTCAAGGCGGGGGGCAACCAATGAGCAGTTCTTC CASSYSRRGATNEQFF
- TRBJ1-2 - TRBV18 TGTGCCAGCTCACCGAAGGAATATGGCTACACCTTC CASSPKEYGYTF
TRBD1 TRBJ1-2 - TRBV6-1 TGTGCCAGCAGACGCCCGGGACAGGGGGCGCGTGGCGCCGGCGGCTACACCTTC CASRRPGQGARGAGGYTF
- TRBJ2-5 - TRBV9 TGTGCCAGCAGCGTAGTCGGGGAGACCCAGTACTTC CASSVVGETQYF
- TRBJ1-3 many TRBV20-1 TGCAGTGCTAGGGGGGGCCACTCTGGAAACACCATATATTTT CSARGGHSGNTIYF
- TRBJ2-4 few TRBV5-1 TGCGCCAGCGCCTCGGGGGTAGCCAAAAACATTCAGTACTTC CASASGVAKNIQYF
TRBD1 TRBJ2-7 - TRBV5-1 TGCGCCAGCAGCGGGGGACAGGGTGGGAACGAGCAGTACTTC CASSGGQGGNEQYF
- TRBJ1-1 many TRBV11-1 TGTGCCAGCAGCTTAGGTCAGGGGAGAGCAAACACTGAAGCTTTCTTT CASSLGQGRANTEAFF
- TRBJ2-2 - TRBV7-7 TGTGCTAGCAGCTTAGCAGGAGTTAGCACCGGGGAGCTGTTTTTT CASSLAGVSTGELFF
- TRBJ2-7 many TRBV20-1 TGCAGTGCCCCCCTCGCCGTCACCTACGAGCAGTACTTC CSAPLAVTYEQYF
- TRBJ1-2 few TRBV20-1 TGCAGTGCTAGCAACCTAGGGGATGGCTACACCTTC CSASNLGDGYTF
TRBD1 TRBJ1-1 many TRBV6-1 TGTGCCAGCATTTTTTGGACAGGGGCCACCACTGAAGCTTTCTTT CASIFWTGATTEAFF
- TRBJ2-1 many TRBV28 TGTGCCAGCAGTTCCATACCGTCGACAGGTGGGCAGTTCTTC CASSSIPSTGGQFF
- TRBJ2-2 - TRBV5-1 TGCGCCGGACGCCCACATGGGTCGAGTGGGGAGCTGTTTTTT CAGRPHGSSGELFF
- TRBJ1-1 - TRBV7-9 TGTGCCAGCAGCTTACCTCCAGGGAACACTGAAGCTTTCTTT CASSLPPGNTEAFF
TRBD1 TRBJ2-3 many TRBV25-1 TGTGCCAGCAGTGAATCCCCCCCCCAAGACAGGGTAGGGGGCACAGATACGCAGTATTTT CASSESPPQDRVGGTDTQYF
TRBD2 TRBJ2-1 many TRBV6-1 TGTGCCAGCAGTCGGACTAGCCCTGTACTAAATGAGCAGTTCTTC CASSRTSPVLNEQFF
- TRBJ1-1 many TRBV10-3 TGTGCCATCAGTGAGTCAGGAGGTCAGGGGAACACTGAAGCTTTCTTT CAISESGGQGNTEAFF
- TRBJ1-3 once TRBV7-8 TGTGCCAGCAGCTTAGGTCCGGTCTCTGGAAACACCATATATTTT CASSLGPVSGNTIYF
TRBD2 TRBJ2-1 - TRBV9 TGTGCCAGCAGCGTAGGTGCGGGAGTTCGTAATGAGCAGTTCTTC CASSVGAGVRNEQFF
TRBD1 TRBJ1-2 once TRBV11-2 TGTGCCAGCAGCTTATCCCGGGAGCAGGGGGTAGTTTTTCATGGCTACACCTTC CASSLSREQGVVFHGYTF
TRBD2 TRBJ2-5 once TRBV4-1 TGCGCCAGCAGCCAAGACCCTAGCGGGAGGGCCACAGAGACCCAGTACTTC CASSQDPSGRATETQYF
- TRBJ2-3 many TRBV11-2 TGTGCCAGCAGCTTAGTGGCCGGAAGCACAGATACGCAGTATTTT CASSLVAGSTDTQYF
- TRBJ2-1 many TRBV7-8 TGTGCCAGCAGCTTAGCCGGTTATGGGTCACACGATGAGCAGTTCTTC CASSLAGYGSHDEQFF
- TRBJ1-3 - TRBV2 TGTGCCAGCAGATTTAGACAGGTCTCTGGAAACACCATATATTTT CASRFRQVSGNTIYF
- TRBJ1-2 many TRBV20-1 TGCAGTGCCGCTTCTTTCGGTTCCACCTATGGCTACACCTTC CSAASFGSTYGYTF
- TRBJ1-1 many TRBV20-1 TGCAGTCCCTCGTCAGGAGGGAGAGACACTGAAGCTTTCTTT CSPSSGGRDTEAFF
- TRBJ2-2 - TRBV20-1 TGCAGTGCTAGGCGGGACAGAAACACCGGGGAGCTGATTTTT CSARRDRNTGELIF
- TRBJ2-3 few TRBV4-2 TGTGCCAGCAGCCAAGATTTTTCTGGGCTCGGCACAGATACGCAGTATTTT CASSQDFSGLGTDTQYF
TRBD1 TRBJ1-6 few TRBV20-1 TGCAGTGCTAGAAAGGGACAGGTTAATTCACCCCTCCACTTT CSARKGQVNSPLHF
- TRBJ1-1 many TRBV10-3 TGTGCCATCGGGGGGGGTCGAAACACTGAAGCTTTCTTT CAIGGGRNTEAFF
TRBD1 TRBJ1-2 many TRBV7-9 TGTGCCAGCAGCTTAGCTGGTCAGGGGGCCAACTATGGCTACACCTTC CASSLAGQGANYGYTF
- TRBJ2-7 many TRBV11-2 TGTGCCAGCAGCTTACTACGTGACTACGAGCAGTACTTC CASSLLRDYEQYF
TRBD1 TRBJ1-5 many TRBV6-1 TGTGCCAGCAGCCAGAACCGGGACAGGGCTCAGCCCCAGCATTTT CASSQNRDRAQPQHF
TRBD1 TRBJ2-3 many TRBV18 TGTGCCAGCTCACCCGGACAGGGAGTTATCACAGATACGCAGTATTTT CASSPGQGVITDTQYF
TRBD1 TRBJ2-1 - TRBV19 TGTGCCAGTAGTGTCGGACAGGGTTGGAACAATGAGCAGTTCTTC CASSVGQGWNNEQFF
- TRBJ1-1 - TRBV7-9 TGTGCCAGCAGCCCGTCCAGGCTTTCGAACACTGAAGCTTTCTTT CASSPSRLSNTEAFF
- TRBJ2-2 few TRBV11-2 TGTGCCAGCAGCTTACAATCGAACACCGGGGAGCTGTTTTTT CASSLQSNTGELFF
TRBD1 TRBJ1-6 few TRBV19 TGTGCCAGTAGGTCCGGGACAGGGGGTACTAGATATAATTCACCCCTCCACTTT CASRSGTGGTRYNSPLHF
TRBD2 TRBJ2-4 few TRBV3-1 TGTGCCAGCAGCCAGAAGACTAGCGGGGTAGCCAAAAACATTCAGTACTTC CASSQKTSGVAKNIQYF
- TRBJ1-5 few TRBV19 TGTGCCAGTAGTCCCACTGTTTTCAATCAGCCCCAGCATTTT CASSPTVFNQPQHF
TRBD1 TRBJ1-6 few TRBV12-5 TGTGCTAGTGGTCTGGGACAGGGGAATTCACCCCTCCACTTT CASGLGQGNSPLHF
- TRBJ1-2 many TRBV11-2 TGTGCCAGCAGCATGACGGACAACTATGGCTACACCTTC CASSMTDNYGYTF
- TRBJ2-7 - TRBV29-1 TGCAGCGTTGAAGGGGCCGGTCCCTACGAGCAGTACTTC CSVEGAGPYEQYF
TRBD1 TRBJ1-2 many TRBV28 TGTGCCAGCAGTTTGGGGAACAGGGGGCCCTATGGCTACACCTTC CASSLGNRGPYGYTF
- TRBJ1-2 many TRBV20-1 TGCAGTGCTGGGGAGAATGGCTACACCTTC CSAGENGYTF
TRBD1 TRBJ2-2 - TRBV30 TGTGCCTGGAGTGTACTCTTGGGACAGGGGTCCGGGGAGCTGTTTTTT CAWSVLLGQGSGELFF
- TRBJ1-3 - TRBV7-9 TGTGCCAGCAGCTCTTGGCGAGGACGTGAGGAAGACACCATATATTTT CASSSWRGREEDTIYF
- TRBJ2-2 many TRBV28 TGTGCCGTACAGGCGAACACCGGGGAGCTGTTTTTT CAVQANTGELFF
- TRBJ1-3 many TRBV6-1 TGTGCCAGCAGTTATCCGGCGTCGAACACCATATATTTT CASSYPASNTIYF
- TRBJ2-5 many TRBV30 TGTGCCTGGAGTGTACAGCATTTAGAGACCCAGTACTTC CAWSVQHLETQYF
- TRBJ2-6 few TRBV11-3 TGTGCCAGCAGCCCCCTATCTGGGGCCAACGTCCTGACTTTC CASSPLSGANVLTF
- TRBJ1-5 many TRBV2 TGTGCCAGCAGTGAAGCTGGGACCCTTGGGGCCCAGCATTTT CASSEAGTLGAQHF